The clone carrying this T cell receptor beta chain was recorded a few times. The antigen remains undetermined. MiXCR, applied by TCRdb to the reads, yields one record per CDR3 protein. The sample records roughly 300,000 distinct CDR3 sequences, roughly 23% being singletons. This entry comes from a study of T cell repertoires in cytomegalovirus infection. Germline CDR1 reads SGHTA; CDR2 reads FQGTGA. CDR3 size: 15 residues. With 5 bases clipped from V and 3 bases from J, the junction kept 5 bases outside the gene matches. The study, taken as a whole, reports: Summed frequency of shared TCR beta families picked out CMV carriers who also had the relevant HLA.

The rearrangement uses TRBV7-3 and TRBJ2-7; 12 positions match TRBD2. The sequenced material came from PBMCs. This clonotype was obtained from a human donor in good health (CMV status not recorded). Some clones in this sample may be carry-over from other donors' samples. The CDR3 bases are TGTGCCAGCAGCAAGACTAGCGGGGGCGACTACGAGCAGTACTTC. Amino acid sequence: CASSKTSGGDYEQYF.